The T cell receptor beta chain under discussion was sequenced for a study of blood T cell repertoires in COVID-19. Across the whole study: Researchers got acute and convalescent COVID-19 samples from the United States, Italy and Spain. PBMCs, B-cell-depleted T cells, or T cells provided the cDNA or gDNA that made up the material.

Profiled with immunoSEQ multiplex PCR; TCRdb holds only in-frame clones, not every one. In the table there are a few hundred thousand clones, about nine tenths of which are singletons. Germline CDR1 LNHDA, CDR2 SQIVND (reference sequence). The CDR3 runs to 15 residues. V shed 3 bases, J shed 5 bases, and the junction held 9 bases outside the gene matches. This TCR was sampled from a man in his fifties with active or convalescent COVID-19. Sequencing was done on a sample of peripheral blood. The chain recombines TRBV19 with TRBJ1-1; 7 bases agree with TRBD1. Here the CDR3 reads CASSMVGQQGTEAFF. The CDR3 region has the DNA TGTGCCAGTAGTATGGTGGGACAACAGGGGACTGAAGCTTTCTTT.